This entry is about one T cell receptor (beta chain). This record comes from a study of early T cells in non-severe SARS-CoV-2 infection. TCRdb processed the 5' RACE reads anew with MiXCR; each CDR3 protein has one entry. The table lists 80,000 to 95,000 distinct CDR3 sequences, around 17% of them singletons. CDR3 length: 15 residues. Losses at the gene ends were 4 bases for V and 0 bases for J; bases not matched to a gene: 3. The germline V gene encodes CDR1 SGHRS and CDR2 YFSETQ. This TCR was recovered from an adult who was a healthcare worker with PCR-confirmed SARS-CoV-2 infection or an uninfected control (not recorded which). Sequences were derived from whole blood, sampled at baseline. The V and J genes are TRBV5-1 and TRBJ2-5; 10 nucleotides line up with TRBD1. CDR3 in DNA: TGCGCCAGCAGCCGGGACAGGGGCTACCAAGAGACCCAGTACTTC. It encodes CASSRDRGYQETQYF.